This T cell receptor (beta chain) was profiled in a study of CD4 T cells in relation to SARS-CoV-2 and coronaviruses (dated by TCRdb to the early 2020s). Turning to the overall study: In the ViraFEST assay, PBMCs were cultured with antigen for about 9 days, after which TCR beta CDR3s were sequenced to identify clonal expansions specific to the antigen. An HIV-1 Nef peptide pool or a no-peptide culture served as the negative reference condition. HLA restriction was mapped for shared crossreactive spike epitopes using patient-derived lymphoblastoid cell lines. Memory CD4+ T cell crossreactivity between SARS-CoV-2 and common cold coronavirus spike proteins was assessed at the TCR clonotype level in the study. Samples from three pre-COVID donors and the naive versus memory experiments were sequenced with the Adaptive Biotechnologies TCR-sequencing kit; other data were Illumina-based. A different TCR-beta assay, based on Illumina, was used to sequence expansion assays from other donors in the study. Study-wide conclusions, independent of this receptor: Significantly weaker SARS-CoV-2-driven expansion was shown by crossreactive clones than by monoreactive clones, consistent with antigenic imprinting. In about two thirds of donors, memory CD4+ clonotypes turned up that crossrecognized SARS-CoV-2 and at least one common cold coronavirus spike. Because the crossreactivity analysis focused on spike protein, crossreactivity against other viral proteins was not assessed. Small numbers of patients and of tested TCRs were a limitation of the study. Because no donor provided both pre-pandemic and post-infection samples, tracing the source of pre-existing responses was limited.

The CDR3 goes from the cysteine to the phenylalanine over 14 residues. Only the CDR3 portion is preserved as DNA: 42 bases, with reading frame beginning at the first base. V is trimmed back by 4 bases and J by 8 bases, and the junction contains 4 bases that no gene match accounts for. The germline V gene supplies CDR1 SGHRS and CDR2 YFSETQ. CD4+ T cells from unexposed donors were collected before the COVID-19 pandemic (2011-2018). After more than nine days of culture, CD4+ T cells were isolated with the EasySep CD4+ T cell isolation kit. As far as cell numbers permitted, CD4+ T cells from unexposed donors were tested for reactivity against SARS-CoV-2 S and N as well as four spike pools from common cold coronaviruses. PBMCs were cultured at a few million per well in IMDM supplemented with 5% human AB serum and 9 to 10 IU/ml IL-2. Half of the culture medium was replaced with fresh IL-2-containing medium on days 3 and 7. In general, triplicate replicate wells were used for every peptide culture condition. Leukapheresis product for the unexposed donors was purchased commercially. PBMCs were isolated from leukapheresis product or whole blood by Ficoll-Paque PLUS gradient centrifugation. The PBMCs went either fresh into the expansion assay or into cryopreservation at -140 degrees C. The QIAamp Micro DNA Kit was used to extract genomic DNA from the CD4+ T cells.

For this clone: The antigen it binds to is not known. Per-base qualities were not stored, and no clone one base away is much larger.

Library creation used the immunoSEQ multiplex PCR assay. The authors' analysis ran thus. During preprocessing, nonproductive sequences were removed, along with CDR3s that did not begin with C, did not end with F or W, or were shorter than 7 amino acids. Antigen-specific clonotypes were called with the MANAFEST web app on the basis of expansion relative to the reference and to other culture wells. A clone was considered positive if significant expansion relative to the reference culture was observed in 2 of 3 replicate wells at an FDR below 0.05. For a clone to be considered positive, significant expansion relative to all other tandem wells and an odds ratio above 5 were also required. CDR3 homology was measured as pairwise Levenshtein distance, computed with the stringdist R package after trimming three terminal residues from each end. TCRdb took over this immuneACCESS table, retaining in-frame rearrangements with V and J assigned. Such tables are incomplete; in checked studies, under half of the missing clones stem from an unresolved V gene, and the remainder is unexplained. V, J and clone size reflect that table, while D and trimming were determined from the DNA. This sample has some 22,000 clones in its table, and roughly 70% of those were observed once. The top ten clonotypes cover roughly 16% of the sample.

The sample consisted of CD4+ T cells from PBMCs, cultured in vitro. This receptor chain uses TRBV5-1 and TRBJ1-4, with TRBD1 identical over 11 junction bases. The sequence came from a human donor in good health. CDR3 loop: CASSEGQGGEKLFF. The nucleotides read TGCGCCAGCAGCGAGGGACAGGGGGGGGAAAAACTGTTTTTT.